The present T cell receptor beta chain was sequenced within a study of T cell responses to AZD1222 COVID-19 vaccine. Study-level background: Second-dose recipients at about 4 or about 12 weeks were treated as one pooled group.

This clone was seen just once. Antigen unknown. The CDR3 totals 15 residues. Trimming left V 5 bases short and J 2 bases short, with 13 bases between. Per the germline V gene, CDR1 is MNHEY and CDR2 is SVGAGI. Here immunoSEQ multiplex PCR was the method, and the copy in TCRdb shows in-frame clones only, minus some. The data show about 140,000 clones, with about 90% seen just once and 2.5% to 3% held by the top ten. Broader study findings: Without day 14 samples, only post-peak T cell repertoires were studied. Spike-specific TCR breadth and depth rose after two AZD1222 doses. Dominant CD4 TCR responses targeted spike regions 160-218 and 743-854.

The sequence derives from an adult in good health. The V gene is TRBV6-5, the J gene TRBJ1-5; D remains ambiguous. This specimen consisted of peripheral blood, obtained on day 0 of AZD1222 vaccination. The DNA for the CDR3 is TGTGCCAGCAGTCTATTGGGCGAGGGCAATCAGCCCCAGCATTTT. This translates into CASSLLGEGNQPQHF.